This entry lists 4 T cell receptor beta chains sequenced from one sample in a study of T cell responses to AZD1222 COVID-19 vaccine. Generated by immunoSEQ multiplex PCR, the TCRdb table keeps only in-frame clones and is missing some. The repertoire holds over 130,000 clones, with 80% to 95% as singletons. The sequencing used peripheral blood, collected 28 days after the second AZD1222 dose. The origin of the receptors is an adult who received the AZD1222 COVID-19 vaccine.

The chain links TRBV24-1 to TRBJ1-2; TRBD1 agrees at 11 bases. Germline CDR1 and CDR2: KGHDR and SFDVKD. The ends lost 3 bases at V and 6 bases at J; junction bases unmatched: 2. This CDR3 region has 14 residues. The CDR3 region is CATSDRTGGDGYTF. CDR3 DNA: TGTGCCACCAGTGATCGGACAGGGGGCGATGGCTACACCTTC.

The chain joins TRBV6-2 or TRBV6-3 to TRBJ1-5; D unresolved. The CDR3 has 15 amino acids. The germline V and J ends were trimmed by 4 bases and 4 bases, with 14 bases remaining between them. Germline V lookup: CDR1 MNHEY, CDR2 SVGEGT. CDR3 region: CASSFRSRQNQPQHF. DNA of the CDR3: TGTGCCAGCAGTTTTCGGAGCAGACAAAATCAGCCCCAGCATTTT.

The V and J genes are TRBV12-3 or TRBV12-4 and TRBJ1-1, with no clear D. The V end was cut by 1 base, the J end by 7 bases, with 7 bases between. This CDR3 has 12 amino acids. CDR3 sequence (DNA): TGTGCCAGCAGTTTAGGCTGGGGTGAAGCTTTCTTT. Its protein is CASSLGWGEAFF.

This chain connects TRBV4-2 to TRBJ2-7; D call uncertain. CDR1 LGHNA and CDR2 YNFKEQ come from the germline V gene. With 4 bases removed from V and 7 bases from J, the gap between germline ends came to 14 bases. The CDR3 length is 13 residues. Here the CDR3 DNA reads TGTGCCAGCAGCCCTATGTTGGGTCGGGAGCAGTACTTC. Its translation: CASSPMLGREQYF.